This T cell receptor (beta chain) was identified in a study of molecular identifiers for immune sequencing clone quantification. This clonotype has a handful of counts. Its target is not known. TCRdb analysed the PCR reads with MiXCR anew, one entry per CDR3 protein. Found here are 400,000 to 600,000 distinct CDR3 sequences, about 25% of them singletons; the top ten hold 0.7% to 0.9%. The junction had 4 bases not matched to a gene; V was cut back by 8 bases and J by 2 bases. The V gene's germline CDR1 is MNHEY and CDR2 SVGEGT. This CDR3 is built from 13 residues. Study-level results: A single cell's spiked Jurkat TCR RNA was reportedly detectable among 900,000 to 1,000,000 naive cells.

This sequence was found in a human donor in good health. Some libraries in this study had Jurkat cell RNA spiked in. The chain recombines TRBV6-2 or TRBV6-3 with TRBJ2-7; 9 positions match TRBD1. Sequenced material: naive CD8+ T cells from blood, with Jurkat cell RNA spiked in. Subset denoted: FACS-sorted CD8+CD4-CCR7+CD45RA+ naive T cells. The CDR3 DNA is TGTGCCAGCCTGCGACAGGGGGCCTACGAGCAGTACTTC. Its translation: CASLRQGAYEQYF.